The present TCR beta chain was sequenced within a study of identifying expanded T cells in peripheral blood. During the collection period, no donor immune events like infections were recorded. A word on this clone: As yet, its antigen is unknown.

Trimming removed 1 base from V and 8 bases from J, with 10 bases in between. Per germline, CDR1 MGHRA and CDR2 YSYEKL. The CDR3 has 13 residues. Study conclusions and caveats: Over approximately two and four weeks, about 15 and 19 clones changed, versus roughly 1.1 between replicates. Variance in clone template counts between roughly two-week samples significantly increased with total template count across all healthy donors.

Assay used: immunoSEQ multiplex PCR; TCRdb lists only in-frame clones, some missing. The table has 100,000 or so clones, approximately 90% seen once. Sequences were obtained from blood. The gene calls are TRBV4-1 and TRBJ2-3; no firm D call. This receptor was obtained from a person aged 18-69 years in good health. The CDR3 is CASSQADWGTQYF. CDR3 bases: TGCGCCAGCAGCCAAGCCGACTGGGGTACGCAGTATTTT.